The next 20 T cell receptor beta chains were all read from a single sample in a study of CD8 T cells in ankylosing spondylitis (TCRdb year 2017). Library creation used 5' RACE. Sequencing was carried out with an Illumina HiSeq 2500. In-frame beta chains were kept once TCRdb had trimmed the public reads at Q25 with fastp and called clones with MiXCR. Here each entry gathers all rows of one CDR3 protein and keeps the most common genes and DNA. This sample is represented by approximately 250,000 distinct CDR3 sequences; less than 9.5% of them were singletons. Jointly, the top ten make up about 5% of the sample. Sequenced material: blood, either unsorted or a sorted T cell fraction (not recorded which). Source of these receptors: a female donor with ankylosing spondylitis or in good health (not recorded which).

This clonotype was observed at least ten times. V gene TRBV7-2 combines with J gene TRBJ1-5; no definite D call. Trimming stripped 1 base from V and 5 bases from J, with 12 bases between. This CDR3 is built from 15 residues. The germline V gene encodes CDR1 SGHTA and CDR2 FQGNSA. The CDR3: CASSLEPGGYQPQHF. The CDR3 coding sequence is TGTGCCAGCAGCTTAGAACCGGGAGGATATCAGCCCCAGCATTTT.

This clonotype was seen ten or more times. The rearrangement links TRBV3-1 to TRBJ2-3; D remains unclear. Trimming removed 1 base at V and 6 bases at J, with 14 bases between. The CDR3 extends over 15 amino acids. Germline assignment: CDR1 LGHDT and CDR2 YNNKEL (reference sequence). In DNA form, the CDR3 reads TGTGCCAGCAGCCAAGGAAGGGTAGCAGGTGATACGCAGTATTTT. This gives the protein CASSQGRVAGDTQYF.

The V and J genes are TRBV7-2 and TRBJ2-7; 7 positions match TRBD1. The junction had 9 bases not matched to a gene; V was cut back by 4 bases and J by 0 bases. This CDR3 region has 16 residues. The germline gives CDR1 SGHTA, CDR2 FQGNSA. CDR3 amino acids: CASSYSGTASSYEQYF. The CDR3 nucleotides are TGTGCCAGCAGCTACTCCGGGACAGCTTCCTCCTACGAGCAGTACTTC.

There are a few counts of this clonotype. The chain links TRBV12-3 or TRBV12-4 to TRBJ2-1; 7 nucleotides match TRBD2. The ends lost 6 bases at V and 10 bases at J; junction bases unmatched: 3. This CDR3 comprises 11 residues. CDR3 coding DNA: TGTGCCAGCAGGCGAGCGGGAGAGCAGTTCTTC. Its translation is CASRRAGEQFF.

This clonotype was counted many times. The V and J genes are TRBV28 and TRBJ1-5; perhaps TRBD1 as D (5 bases). The length of the CDR3 is 12 residues. Deletions cut 7 bases from V and 6 bases from J, with 10 bases between. Germline loops: CDR1 MDHEN, CDR2 SYDVKM. In nucleotides, the CDR3 is TGTGCCAGCACCGTAGGGACTCAGCCCCAGCATTTT. This codes for CASTVGTQPQHF. Complete variable domain (other parts from reference TRBV28 and TRBJ1-5): DVKVTQSSRYLVKRTGEKVFLECVQDMDHENMFWYRQDPGLGLRLIYFSYDVKMKEKGDIPEGYSVSREKKERFSLILESASTNQTSMYLCASTVGTQPQHFGDGTRLSIL.

The chain employs TRBV20-1 and TRBJ2-1; 10 positions agree with TRBD2. V lost 0 bases to trimming and J lost 2 bases; unmatched junction nucleotides: 1. Germline V lookup: CDR1 DFQATT, CDR2 SNEGSKA (reference sequence). This CDR3 spans 15 amino acids. This CDR3 reads CSAREAGGPYNEQFF. The CDR3 nucleotides are TGCAGTGCTAGAGAAGCGGGAGGGCCCTACAATGAGCAGTTCTTC.

This clonotype showed up many times. The chain carries TRBV7-8 and TRBJ1-1; tentative D call: TRBD1 (6 bases). The CDR3 has 15 amino acids. V was trimmed by 5 bases and J by 0 bases, leaving 13 bases between them. From germline, CDR1 is SGHVS and CDR2 FQNEAQ. The CDR3 DNA sequence: TGTGCCAGCAGCCCCCTCCAGGGGATGAACACTGAAGCTTTCTTT. Its protein product is CASSPLQGMNTEAFF.

This clonotype was seen at least ten times. This chain connects TRBV28 to TRBJ1-5; D may be TRBD1 (5 bases). There are 14 residues in the CDR3. The V gene lost 4 bases and the J gene lost 2 bases, with 9 bases spanning the gap. Per germline, CDR1 MDHEN and CDR2 SYDVKM. In DNA form, the CDR3 reads TGTGCCAGCAGTTCCCAGGGCGGCAATCAGCCCCAGCATTTT. Translated, it gives CASSSQGGNQPQHF. The whole variable domain, remainder taken from reference TRBV28 and TRBJ1-5, is DVKVTQSSRYLVKRTGEKVFLECVQDMDHENMFWYRQDPGLGLRLIYFSYDVKMKEKGDIPEGYSVSREKKERFSLILESASTNQTSMYLCASSSQGGNQPQHFGDGTRLSIL.

The sample holds many counts of this clonotype. V and J are TRBV20-1 and TRBJ2-5; a weak D match, TRBD2 (5 bases). Germline V gene sequence: CDR1 DFQATT, CDR2 SNEGSKA (reference sequence). CDR3 size: 13 residues. V was shortened by 8 bases and J by 2 bases, with 15 bases between the two germline ends. The CDR3: CSRDRAVQETQYF. CDR3 bases: TGCAGTCGGGATAGAGCGGTACAAGAGACCCAGTACTTC.

This clonotype appeared many times. This sequence joins TRBV9 and TRBJ2-1; D might be TRBD2 (5 bases). CDR1 and CDR2 (germline): SGDLS, YYNGEE. This CDR3 has 16 amino acids. The germline V and J ends were trimmed by 0 bases and 7 bases, with 17 bases remaining between them. The CDR3 bases are TGTGCCAGCAGCGTAGGGGGAGACCAAACGAGGAATGAGCAGTTCTTC. This encodes CASSVGGDQTRNEQFF.

In this sample, this clonotype turned up many times. The chain employs TRBV12-3 or TRBV12-4 and TRBJ2-7; 7 positions match TRBD2. Trimming removed 6 bases from V and 0 bases from J; junction bases left unmatched: 14. The CDR3 consists of 17 residues. CDR3: CASSQGGASGYSYEQYF. The CDR3 DNA reads TGTGCCAGCAGCCAAGGCGGAGCTAGCGGCTACTCCTACGAGCAGTACTTC.

This clonotype was seen only a few times. V and J are TRBV12-3 or TRBV12-4 and TRBJ1-4; D is uncertain. V was cut by 5 bases and J by 2 bases, with 9 bases left in between. The CDR3 is 14 amino acids. The CDR3 bases are TGTGCCAGCAGTCTCCGGAGGACTAATGAAAAACTGTTTTTT. The encoded protein is CASSLRRTNEKLFF.

This clonotype showed up just a few times. This chain joins TRBV27 and TRBJ2-1; 9 bases align to TRBD2. Germline CDR1 is MNHEY and CDR2 is SMNVEV (reference sequence). The CDR3 runs 18 residues. V trimming: 0 bases; J trimming: 3 bases; junction bases outside the gene matches: 9. CDR3 DNA: TGTGCCAGCAGTTTATCCAAGACTAGCGGATATATCTACAATGAGCAGTTCTTC. As protein: CASSLSKTSGYIYNEQFF.

This clonotype occurred many times. The V and J genes are TRBV2 and TRBJ2-5, with D unresolved. V was clipped by 8 bases and J by 1 base, with 20 bases between them. Germline CDR1 and CDR2: SNHLY and FYNNEI. The CDR3 spans 16 residues. CDR3 amino acids: CASARPFGDVQETQYF. CDR3 DNA sequence: TGTGCCAGCGCGCGACCGTTTGGTGACGTCCAAGAGACCCAGTACTTC. Looking up the rest from reference TRBV2 and TRBJ2-5 gives the full variable domain: EPEVTQTPSHQVTQMGQEVILRCVPISNHLYFYWYRQILGQKVEFLVSFYNNEISEKSEIFDDQFSVERPDGSNFTLKIRSTKLEDSAMYFCASARPFGDVQETQYFGPGTRLLVL.

This clonotype was found many times. The chain employs TRBV7-2 and TRBJ1-4; D is perhaps TRBD1 (6 bases). From germline, CDR1 is SGHTA and CDR2 FQGNSA. CDR3 length equals 16 residues. Trimming removed 0 bases from V and 4 bases from J, with 12 bases in between. DNA for the CDR3: TGTGCCAGCAGCTTAGCGTTGGGGGCGATTAATGAAAAACTGTTTTTT. This sequence encodes CASSLALGAINEKLFF.

This clonotype was counted at least ten times. This chain joins TRBV28 and TRBJ2-1, with D tentatively TRBD1 or TRBD2 (6 bases each). Trimming cost V 3 bases and J 4 bases, with 19 bases left between them. Per the germline V gene, CDR1 is MDHEN and CDR2 is SYDVKM. This CDR3 spans 17 amino acids. The CDR3 here is CASSFLDVGGGYNEQFF. The CDR3 region has the DNA TGTGCCAGCAGTTTCCTCGACGTTGGAGGGGGATACAATGAGCAGTTCTTC.

This clonotype was seen many times. The V call is TRBV7-8, the J call TRBJ1-2, with TRBD1 identical over 10 bases. The CDR3 runs to 15 residues. V trimming: 5 bases; J trimming: 4 bases; junction bases outside the gene matches: 7. From germline, CDR1 is SGHVS and CDR2 FQNEAQ. Here the CDR3 DNA reads TGTGCCAGCAGCGGGACAGGGGCTCTTGGCTATGGCTACACCTTC. Translation gives CASSGTGALGYGYTF. The full variable domain, completed using reference TRBV7-8 and TRBJ1-2, is GAGVSQSPRYKVAKRGQDVALRCDPISGHVSLFWYQQALGQGPEFLTYFQNEAQLDKSGLPSDRFFAERPEGSVSTLKIQRTQQEDSAVYLCASSGTGALGYGYTFGSGTRLTVV.

This clonotype was counted a few times. V usage is TRBV18 and J usage is TRBJ1-1, with 7 bases aligning to TRBD1. Germline lookup yields CDR1 KGHSH and CDR2 LQKENI. The CDR3 is 13 amino acids. Trimming removed 1 base from V and 11 bases from J; junction bases left unmatched: 7. CDR3 amino acids: CASSPQGAGEAFF. The CDR3 bases are TGTGCCAGCTCACCACAGGGGGCCGGGGAGGCTTTCTTT.

The chain uses TRBV7-2 and TRBJ1-5; D gene ambiguous. Trimming pared 6 bases from V and 3 bases from J, leaving 12 bases between. The CDR3 runs to 14 residues. CDR1 and CDR2 from the germline V gene are SGHTA and FQGNSA. The CDR3 DNA reads TGTGCCAGCAGTTACGGGTCCCCCAATCAGCCCCAGCATTTT. Its protein product is CASSYGSPNQPQHF.

Points on this clonotype: A read error may explain this, as a much larger clone is one base away. The V gene is TRBV7-2, the J gene TRBJ2-3; TRBD2 aligns across 7 bases. Trimming took 3 bases from V and 4 from J; bases not matched to a gene: 4. Germline V lookup: CDR1 SGHTA, CDR2 FQGNSA. CDR3 length: 14 residues. The CDR3 DNA reads TGTGCCAGCAGCTTTCTCCGGGAGGCAGATACGCAGTATTTT. Amino acids: CASSFLREADTQYF.